This TCR beta chain appears in the sequencing data of a study of monozygotic twins with inflammatory bowel disease. TCR libraries each used roughly 3,500 ng of total RNA. Template switching added UMIs carrying a 6-nucleotide sample barcode. Using the 5' RACE reads, TCRdb records one entry per CDR3 protein without DNA. This sample contains over 110,000 distinct CDR3 sequences. Overall study findings and caveats: Separate T cell subtypes could not be resolved from one another. Among IBD patients, fewer clonotypes were shared with others than among healthy twins, especially with disease activity.

With regard to this clonotype: The antigen remains unidentified.

The CDR3 spans 16 residues. The germline V gene encodes CDR1 SGHTA and CDR2 FQGNSA. This chain uses TRBV7-2 with TRBJ2-7; absent DNA, TCRdb's TRBD2 call cannot be checked. The sample was blood. The origin of this receptor is a human donor with ulcerative colitis or Crohn's disease, or a healthy co-twin of an affected twin (not recorded which). The CDR3 protein is CASSLYGGGETYEQYF.